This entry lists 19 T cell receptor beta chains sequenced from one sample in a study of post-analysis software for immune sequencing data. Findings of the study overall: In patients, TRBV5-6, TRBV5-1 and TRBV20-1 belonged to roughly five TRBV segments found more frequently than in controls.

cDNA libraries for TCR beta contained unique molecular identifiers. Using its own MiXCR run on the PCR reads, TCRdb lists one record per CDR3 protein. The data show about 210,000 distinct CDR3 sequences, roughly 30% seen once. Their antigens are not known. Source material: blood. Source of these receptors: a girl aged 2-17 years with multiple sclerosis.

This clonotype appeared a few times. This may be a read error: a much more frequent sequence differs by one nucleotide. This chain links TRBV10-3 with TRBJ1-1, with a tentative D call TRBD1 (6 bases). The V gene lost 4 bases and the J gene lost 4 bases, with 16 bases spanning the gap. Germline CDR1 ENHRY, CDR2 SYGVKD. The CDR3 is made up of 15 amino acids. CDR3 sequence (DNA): TGTGCCATCAGTGCCGGGGCAGGGGCGCGCACTGAAGCTTTCTTT. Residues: CAISAGAGARTEAFF.

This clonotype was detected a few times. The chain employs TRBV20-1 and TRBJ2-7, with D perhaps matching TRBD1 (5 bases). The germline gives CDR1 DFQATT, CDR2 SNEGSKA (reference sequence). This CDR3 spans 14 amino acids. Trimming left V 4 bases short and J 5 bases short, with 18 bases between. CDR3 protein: CSAKAFRVGDEQYF. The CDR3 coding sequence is TGCAGTGCTAAGGCCTTCAGGGTCGGCGACGAGCAGTACTTC.

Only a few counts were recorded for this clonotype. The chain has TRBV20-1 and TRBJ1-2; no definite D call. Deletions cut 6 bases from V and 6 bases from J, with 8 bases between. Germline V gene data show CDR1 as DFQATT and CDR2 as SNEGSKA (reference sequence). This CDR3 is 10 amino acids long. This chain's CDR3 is CSARRDGYTF. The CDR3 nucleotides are TGCAGTGCGAGAAGGGATGGCTACACCTTC.

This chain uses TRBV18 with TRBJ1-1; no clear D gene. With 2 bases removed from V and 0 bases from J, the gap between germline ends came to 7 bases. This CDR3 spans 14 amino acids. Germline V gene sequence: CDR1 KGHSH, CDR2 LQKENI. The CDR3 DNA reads TGTGCCAGCTCACCAGTCAGTATGAACACTGAAGCTTTCTTT. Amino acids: CASSPVSMNTEAFF. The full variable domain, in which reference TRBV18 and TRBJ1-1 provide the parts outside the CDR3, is NAGVMQNPRHLVRRRGQEARLRCSPMKGHSHVYWYRQLPEEGLKFMVYLQKENIIDESGMPKERFSAEFPKEGPSILRIQQVVRGDSAAYFCASSPVSMNTEAFFGQGTRLTVV.

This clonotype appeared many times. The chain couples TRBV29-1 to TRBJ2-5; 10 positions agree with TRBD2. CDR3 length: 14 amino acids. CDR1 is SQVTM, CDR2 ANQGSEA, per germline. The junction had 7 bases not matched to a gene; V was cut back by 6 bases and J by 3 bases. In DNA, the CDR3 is TGCAGCGTGAGTCAAACTAGCGGGAAAGAGACCCAGTACTTC. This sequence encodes CSVSQTSGKETQYF.

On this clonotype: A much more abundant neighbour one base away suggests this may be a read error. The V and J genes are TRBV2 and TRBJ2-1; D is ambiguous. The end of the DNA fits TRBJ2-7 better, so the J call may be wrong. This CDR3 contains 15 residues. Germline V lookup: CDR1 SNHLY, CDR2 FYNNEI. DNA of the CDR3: TGTGCCAGCACCTGGACGGAAGGCTCCTACAATGAGCAGTACTTC. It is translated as CASTWTEGSYNEQYF.

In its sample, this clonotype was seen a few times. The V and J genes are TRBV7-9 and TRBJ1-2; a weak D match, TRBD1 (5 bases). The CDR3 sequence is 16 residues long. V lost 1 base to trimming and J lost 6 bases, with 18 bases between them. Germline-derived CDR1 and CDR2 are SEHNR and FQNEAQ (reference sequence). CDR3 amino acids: CASSLVVLARDHGYTF. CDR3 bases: TGTGCCAGCAGCTTAGTGGTATTGGCCAGGGACCATGGCTACACCTTC. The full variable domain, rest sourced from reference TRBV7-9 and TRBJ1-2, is DTGVSQNPRHKITKRGQNVTFRCDPISEHNRLYWYRQTLGQGPEFLTYFQNEAQLEKSRLLSDRFSAERPKGSFSTLEIQRTEQGDSAMYLCASSLVVLARDHGYTFGSGTRLTVV.

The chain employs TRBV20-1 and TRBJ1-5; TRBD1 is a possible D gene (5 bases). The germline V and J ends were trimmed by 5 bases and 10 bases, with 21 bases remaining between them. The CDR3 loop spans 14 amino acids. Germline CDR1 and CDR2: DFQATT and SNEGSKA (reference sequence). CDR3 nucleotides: TGCAGTGCTCGCCGGGGCCCCCCGGGTCAACCCCAGCATTTT. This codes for CSARRGPPGQPQHF.

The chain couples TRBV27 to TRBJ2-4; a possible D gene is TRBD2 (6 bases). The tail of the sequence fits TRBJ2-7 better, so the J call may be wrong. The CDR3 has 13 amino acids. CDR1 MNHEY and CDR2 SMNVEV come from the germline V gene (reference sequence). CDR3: CASRTGAVNEQYF. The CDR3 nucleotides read TGTGCCAGCAGGACGGGAGCGGTAAACGAGCAGTACTTC.

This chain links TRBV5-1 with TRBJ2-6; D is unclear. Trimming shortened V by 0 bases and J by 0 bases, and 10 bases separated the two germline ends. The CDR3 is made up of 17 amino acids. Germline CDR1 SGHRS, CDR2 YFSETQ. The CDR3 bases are TGCGCCAGCAGCTTGGCCGGCAGGAGCTCTGGGGCCAACGTCCTGACTTTC. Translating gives CASSLAGRSSGANVLTF.

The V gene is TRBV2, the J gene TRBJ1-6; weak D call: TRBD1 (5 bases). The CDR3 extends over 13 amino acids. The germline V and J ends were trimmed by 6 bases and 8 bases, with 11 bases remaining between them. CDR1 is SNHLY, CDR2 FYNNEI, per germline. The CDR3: CASRRGRDSPLHF. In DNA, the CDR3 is TGTGCCAGCAGACGGGGCCGGGATTCACCCCTCCACTTT. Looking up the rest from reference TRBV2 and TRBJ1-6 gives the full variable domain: EPEVTQTPSHQVTQMGQEVILRCVPISNHLYFYWYRQILGQKVEFLVSFYNNEISEKSEIFDDQFSVERPDGSNFTLKIRSTKLEDSAMYFCASRRGRDSPLHFGNGTRLTVT.

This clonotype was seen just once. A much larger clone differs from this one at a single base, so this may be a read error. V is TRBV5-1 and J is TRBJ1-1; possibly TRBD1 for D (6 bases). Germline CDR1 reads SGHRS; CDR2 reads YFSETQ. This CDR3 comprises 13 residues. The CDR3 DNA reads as TGCACCAGCAGCTTGGGGGCGAACACTGAAGCTTTCTTT. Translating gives CTSSLGANTEAFF.

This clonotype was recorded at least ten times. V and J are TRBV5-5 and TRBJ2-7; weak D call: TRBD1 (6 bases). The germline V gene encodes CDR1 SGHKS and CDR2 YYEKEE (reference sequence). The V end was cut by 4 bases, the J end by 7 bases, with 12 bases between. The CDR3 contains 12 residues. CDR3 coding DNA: TGTGCCAGCAGCCCGGACAGTAGGGAGCAGTACTTC. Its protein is CASSPDSREQYF.

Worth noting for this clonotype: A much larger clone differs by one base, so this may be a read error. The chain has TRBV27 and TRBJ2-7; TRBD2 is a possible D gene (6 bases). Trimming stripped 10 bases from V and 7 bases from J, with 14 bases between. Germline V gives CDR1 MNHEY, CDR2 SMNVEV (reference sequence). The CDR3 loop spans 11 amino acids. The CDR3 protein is CATGGRGEQYF. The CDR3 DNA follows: TGTGCCACTGGAGGACGGGGGGAGCAGTACTTC.

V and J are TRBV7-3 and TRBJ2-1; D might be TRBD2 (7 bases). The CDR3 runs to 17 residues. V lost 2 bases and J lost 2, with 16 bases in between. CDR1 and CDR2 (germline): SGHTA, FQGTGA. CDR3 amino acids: CASSLQDRRGPYNEQFF. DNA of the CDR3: TGTGCCAGCAGCTTACAAGATCGGCGGGGGCCCTACAATGAGCAGTTCTTC.

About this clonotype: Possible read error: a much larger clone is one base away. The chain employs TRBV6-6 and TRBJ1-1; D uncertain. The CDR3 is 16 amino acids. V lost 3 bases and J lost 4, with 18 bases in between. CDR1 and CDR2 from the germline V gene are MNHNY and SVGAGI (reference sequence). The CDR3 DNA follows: TGTGCCAGCAGTTATGGCTCTCCTTTAAGGAGCACTGAAGCTTTCTTT. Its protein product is CASSYGSPLRSTEAFF.

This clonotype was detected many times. CDR3 in DNA: TGCAGTGCTCTGTTAGGGGACAGCCTAGAGCAGTACTTC. Translation gives CSALLGDSLEQYF. The chain employs TRBV20-1 and TRBJ2-7, with 7 bases lining up with TRBD1. This CDR3 is 13 amino acids long. V lost 5 bases and J lost 7; bases outside the gene matches: 11. CDR1 DFQATT and CDR2 SNEGSKA come from the germline V gene (reference sequence).

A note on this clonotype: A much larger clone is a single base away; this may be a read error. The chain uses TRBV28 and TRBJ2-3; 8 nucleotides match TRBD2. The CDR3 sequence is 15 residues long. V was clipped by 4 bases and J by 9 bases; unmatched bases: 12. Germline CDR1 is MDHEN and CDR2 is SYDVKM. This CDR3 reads CASSSTGLGCETQYF. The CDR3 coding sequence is TGTGCCAGCAGTTCCACGGGACTAGGGTGTGAAACGCAGTATTTT. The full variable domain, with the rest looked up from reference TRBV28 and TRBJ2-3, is DVKVTQSSRYLVKRTGEKVFLECVQDMDHENMFWYRQDPGLGLRLIYFSYDVKMKEKGDIPEGYSVSREKKERFSLILESASTNQTSMYLCASSSTGLGCETQYFGPGTRLTVL.

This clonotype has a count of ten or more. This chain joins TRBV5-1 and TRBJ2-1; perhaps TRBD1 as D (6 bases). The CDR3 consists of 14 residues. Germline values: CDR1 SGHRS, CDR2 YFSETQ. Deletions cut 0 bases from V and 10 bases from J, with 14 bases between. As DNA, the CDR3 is TGCGCCAGCAGCTTGGTACAGGGTTATGAGGAGCAGTTCTTC. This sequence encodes CASSLVQGYEEQFF.